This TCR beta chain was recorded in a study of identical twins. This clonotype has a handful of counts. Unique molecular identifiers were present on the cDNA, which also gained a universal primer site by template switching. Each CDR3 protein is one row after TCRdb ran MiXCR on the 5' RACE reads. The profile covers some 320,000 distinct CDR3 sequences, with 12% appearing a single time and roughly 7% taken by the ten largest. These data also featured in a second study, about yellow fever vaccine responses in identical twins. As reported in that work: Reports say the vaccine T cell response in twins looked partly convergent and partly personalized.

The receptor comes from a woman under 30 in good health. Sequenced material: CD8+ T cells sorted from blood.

The CDR3 region is CASSLKGPSTEAFF. CDR3 sequence (DNA): TGTGCCAGCAGTTTAAAAGGGCCGAGTACTGAAGCTTTCTTT. The V call is TRBV27, the J call TRBJ1-1; D remains ambiguous. Trimming shortened V by 2 bases and J by 5 bases, and 12 bases separated the two germline ends. Germline V gene lookup returns CDR1 MNHEY and CDR2 SMNVEV (reference sequence). The CDR3 totals 14 residues.